This is a list of T cell receptor beta chains from one sample in a study of blood T cells in healthy people across ages. TCRdb processed the 5' RACE reads anew with MiXCR; each CDR3 protein has one entry. The repertoire holds about 1,400,000 distinct CDR3 sequences, 42% seen once, with less than 8% in the top ten. Source material: blood. These receptors were obtained from a woman aged 18-30 years in good health. The conserved cysteine and the conserved F or W are not part of the CDR3 here. The order of the fields is J gene, V gene, CDR3 length, clone size, CDR3 protein. The size of a clone is reported for some rows only, either as once, few or many, or as a class for expanded clones.

J: TRBJ2-3; V: TRBV4-2; length: 15; size: -; CDR3: ASSQNGGVFSTDTQY
J: TRBJ1-1; V: TRBV20-1; length: 13; size: -; CDR3: SARVGTTMNTEAF
J: TRBJ2-2; V: TRBV12-3/TRBV12-4; length: 13; size: -; CDR3: ASSSARENTGELF
J: TRBJ2-5; V: TRBV20-1; length: 12; size: once; CDR3: SARELAGVKTQY
J: -; V: TRBV7-3; length: 11; size: -; CDR3: ASSPTYGYEQY
J: TRBJ1-1; V: TRBV4-2; length: 12; size: few; CDR3: ASSLPQGGTEAF
J: TRBJ2-3; V: TRBV27; length: 15; size: -; CDR3: ASSFLPWTSGGGAQY
J: TRBJ2-1; V: TRBV18; length: 15; size: -; CDR3: ASSSAVLAVSYNEQF
J: TRBJ2-1; V: TRBV28; length: 15; size: once; CDR3: ASSWGVGTGIHNEQF
J: TRBJ2-7; V: TRBV11-2; length: 14; size: -; CDR3: ASSPQTSGRSYEQY